The clone carrying this TCR beta chain has a single count. The data derive from a study of blood T cell repertoires in COVID-19. Study as a whole: T cells, B-cell-depleted T cells, or PBMCs supplied cDNA or gDNA.

The V gene's germline CDR1 is MNHNS and CDR2 SASEGT. Trimming at V came to 1 base and at J to 6 bases, leaving 2 bases not matched to a gene. This CDR3 is built from 14 residues. Clones were sequenced by immunoSEQ multiplex PCR, and TCRdb holds only the in-frame ones, with some missing. The sample shows fewer than 250,000 clones, approximately 87% of them seen only once. V gene TRBV6-1 combines with J gene TRBJ1-5, with TRBD1 matching 8 bases. Sequencing was done on a sample of peripheral blood. The clonotype comes from a woman aged 50 to 65 with acute or convalescent COVID-19. CDR3 in amino acids: CASSEGQGTQPQHF. The CDR3 DNA follows: TGTGCCAGCAGTGAAGGACAGGGGACTCAGCCCCAGCATTTT.